The 20 T cell receptor beta chains below all came from one sample that was sequenced in a study of Graves' ophthalmopathy and Graves' hyperthyroidism. Investigators amplified TCR beta CDR3 regions from RNA transcripts. The first-round RT-PCR employed HTBI primers together with the Qiagen OneStep RT-PCR kit. A multiplex PCR was then performed as the second round. TCRdb reprocessed the multiplex PCR reads with MiXCR, giving one entry per CDR3 protein. The sample lists 1 million to 1.3 million distinct CDR3 sequences, 35% to 40% seen once, with roughly 11% in the top ten. The sample taken for sequencing was peripheral blood or thyroid tissue (not recorded which). The receptors were sampled from an adult man with Graves' hyperthyroidism.

To note about this clonotype: This clone may be a read error of a much larger clone one base away. J is TRBJ1-6 and V is TRBV10-3; unclear D gene. Germline lookup yields CDR1 ENHRY and CDR2 SYGVKD. The CDR3 contains 15 residues. Trimming left V 5 bases short and J 6 bases short, with 14 bases between. The CDR3 region is CAISYEAGINSPLHF. The CDR3 DNA is TGTGCCATCAGTTACGAAGCAGGCATTAATTCACCCCTCCACTTT.

There are many counts of this clonotype. The genes are TRBV20-1 and TRBJ2-7; 9 bases agree with TRBD1. The J segment lost 4 bases and the V segment lost 1 base, leaving 5 bases of the junction unmatched. The CDR3 has 14 amino acids. Germline V gene sequence: CDR1 DFQATT, CDR2 SNEGSKA (reference sequence). CDR3: CSARGGQGRYEQYF. For the CDR3, the DNA is TGCAGTGCTAGAGGAGGACAGGGGAGGTACGAGCAGTACTTC.

The chain uses TRBV2 and TRBJ2-2; the match to TRBD1 covers 7 bases. The germline CDR1 and CDR2 sequences are SNHLY and FYNNEI. The CDR3 spans 14 residues. V shed 8 bases and J 1 base; nucleotides not matched to a gene: 4. The CDR3 nucleotides read TGTGCCAGCGGACAGGACGGGAACACCGGGGAGCTGTTTTTT. This encodes CASGQDGNTGELFF.

This clonotype was observed a handful of times. The chain has TRBV7-8 and TRBJ2-2; D tentatively fits TRBD1 or TRBD2 (6 bases each). The CDR3 length is 17 residues. Trimming stripped 0 bases from V and 0 bases from J, with 11 bases between. Germline-derived CDR1 and CDR2 are SGHVS and FQNEAQ. The CDR3 DNA reads as TGTGCCAGCAGCTTAGCCGGGGGCACCTCGAACACCGGGGAGCTGTTTTTT. The encoded protein is CASSLAGGTSNTGELFF.

In its sample, this clonotype was seen a few times. The V and J genes are TRBV3-1 and TRBJ2-7; 13 positions agree with TRBD2. The trim removed 11 bases at V and 2 bases at J, leaving 9 bases unmatched. The germline CDR1 and CDR2 sequences are LGHDT and YNNKEL (reference sequence). The CDR3 consists of 15 residues. In DNA, the CDR3 is TGTGCCCGGACTAGCGGGAGAGTATTGCCCTACGAGCAGTACTTC. This sequence encodes CARTSGRVLPYEQYF.

The CDR3 is CASSSVSGNWTDTQYF. CDR3 coding DNA: TGTGCCAGCAGTTCGGTGTCAGGGAATTGGACAGATACGCAGTATTTT. This chain connects TRBV27 to TRBJ2-3; weak D call: TRBD1 (5 bases). The CDR3 is made up of 16 amino acids. Looked up from germline, CDR1 is MNHEY and CDR2 is SMNVEV (reference sequence). V shed 4 bases and J shed 3 bases, with 17 bases lying between them.

V usage is TRBV10-3 and J usage is TRBJ1-4; D is possibly TRBD1 (6 bases). Between the trimmed V and J ends, which lost 2 bases and 7 bases, there was a span of 14 bases. The CDR3 is 15 amino acids. CDR1 ENHRY and CDR2 SYGVKD come from the germline V gene. The CDR3 nucleotides read TGTGCCATCAGTGAGCCCCCAGGGGACGCTGAAAAACTGTTTTTT. Protein product: CAISEPPGDAEKLFF.

This clonotype showed up many times. The genes are TRBV20-1 and TRBJ1-2; D unresolved. CDR3 length: 13 residues. V dropped 1 base and J dropped 2 bases, with 8 bases sitting between them. Germline V gives CDR1 DFQATT, CDR2 SNEGSKA (reference sequence). CDR3 region: CSARGPSNYGYTF. CDR3 sequence (DNA): TGCAGTGCTAGAGGACCCTCCAACTATGGCTACACCTTC.

This clonotype was observed once. The conserved closing phenylalanine or tryptophan is absent in this CDR3, likely reflecting a read error. The V and J genes are TRBV7-9 and TRBJ2-5; D is perhaps TRBD2 (6 bases). Germline loops: CDR1 SEHNR, CDR2 FQNEAQ (reference sequence). V was pared by 5 bases and J by 3 bases, with 19 bases between. This CDR3 contains 16 residues. As DNA, the CDR3 is TGTGCCAGCAGCCCCCCCGGGAGATTTGGAGAAGAGACCCAGTACCTC. Amino acid sequence: CASSPPGRFGEETQYL.

As regards this clonotype: Lacking the conserved final phenylalanine or tryptophan, this CDR3 likely reflects a read error. The chain uses TRBV7-2 and TRBJ1-2; tentative D call: TRBD1 (6 bases). Between the trimmed V and J ends, which lost 4 bases and 8 bases, there was a span of 20 bases. From germline, CDR1 is SGHTA and CDR2 FQGNSA. This CDR3 comprises 15 residues. CDR3 sequence: CASSSQGQQGGGYTL. The CDR3 region has the DNA TGTGCCAGCAGCTCCCAGGGACAACAGGGTGGAGGCTACACCCTC.

The rearrangement joins TRBV7-9 to TRBJ1-5; a weak D match, TRBD1 (5 bases). Germline-derived CDR1 and CDR2 are SEHNR and FQNEAQ (reference sequence). The germline V and J ends were trimmed by 0 bases and 2 bases, with 11 bases remaining between them. This CDR3 contains 16 residues. CDR3 DNA sequence: TGTGCCAGCAGCTTAGCAGGCCGGGACGGCAATCAGCCCCAGCATTTT. This translates into CASSLAGRDGNQPQHF.

The rearrangement links TRBV5-1 to TRBJ2-7, with D possibly matching TRBD2 (6 bases). V was pared by 4 bases and J by 6 bases, with 20 bases between. In germline, CDR1 is SGHRS, CDR2 YFSETQ. The CDR3 extends over 15 amino acids. The chain's CDR3 is CASSPRGWAFAEQYF. The CDR3 DNA follows: TGCGCCAGCAGCCCCCGGGGGTGGGCGTTCGCCGAGCAGTACTTC.

The chain has TRBV5-4 and TRBJ2-5, with 14 bases fitting TRBD2. The CDR3 contains 15 residues. Trimming at V came to 10 bases and at J to 5 bases, leaving 10 bases not matched to a gene. CDR1 and CDR2 (germline): SGHNT, YYREEE (reference sequence). The CDR3 sequence: CASRGTSGSSETQYF. The CDR3, as DNA: TGTGCCTCCCGCGGGACTAGCGGGAGTTCTGAGACCCAGTACTTC.

This rearrangement joins TRBV28 to TRBJ1-2; tentative D call: TRBD1 (5 bases). The CDR3 consists of 13 residues. The V gene lost 7 bases and the J gene lost 7 bases, with 16 bases spanning the gap. Looked up from germline, CDR1 is MDHEN and CDR2 is SYDVKM. In DNA form, the CDR3 reads TGTGCCAGCAAAACCGGCCAGGGCTCTGGCTACACCTTC. This gives the protein CASKTGQGSGYTF.

This clonotype was seen ten or more times. The CDR3 loop reads CASSEGSYGYTF. CDR3 sequence (DNA): TGTGCCAGCAGTGAAGGGTCCTATGGCTACACCTTC. The genes are TRBV2 and TRBJ1-2; D unclear. V was trimmed by 1 base and J by 4 bases, leaving 4 bases between them. This CDR3 is 12 amino acids long. Germline CDR1 is SNHLY and CDR2 is FYNNEI.

The chain has TRBV10-3 and TRBJ2-7; D is possibly TRBD1 or TRBD2 (5 bases each). This CDR3 has 18 residues. The germline V gene encodes CDR1 ENHRY and CDR2 SYGVKD. Deletions cut 10 bases from V and 3 bases from J, with 31 bases between. The chain's CDR3 is CASTGKRDGATGGYEQYF. The CDR3 DNA reads as TGTGCCAGCACCGGGAAAAGGGACGGAGCCACGGGCGGCTACGAGCAGTACTTC.

V usage is TRBV7-2 and J usage is TRBJ1-6; TRBD1 might be the D (6 bases). V dropped 5 bases and J dropped 2 bases, with 16 bases sitting between them. The length of the CDR3 is 17 residues. Germline values: CDR1 SGHTA, CDR2 FQGNSA. The CDR3 reads CASSDRRGNPYNSPLHF. DNA of the CDR3: TGTGCCAGCAGCGACAGGAGGGGCAACCCCTATAATTCACCCCTCCACTTT.

A remark on this clonotype: A much larger clone lies one base from this, so it may be a read error. Lacking the conserved final phenylalanine or tryptophan, this CDR3 likely reflects a read error. This chain uses TRBV7-9 with TRBJ2-5; TRBD2 matches 13 bases. V was clipped by 5 bases and J by 5 bases; unmatched bases: 8. CDR1 and CDR2 from the germline V gene are SEHNR and FQNEAQ (reference sequence). The CDR3 extends over 16 amino acids. The CDR3 protein is CASSHPLAGGWETQYV. The CDR3 DNA is TGTGCCAGCAGCCACCCACTAGCGGGGGGGTGGGAGACCCAGTACGTC.

This chain links TRBV19 with TRBJ2-3; 8 bases line up with TRBD1. CDR3 length: 15 residues. Germline V gene sequence: CDR1 LNHDA, CDR2 SQIVND (reference sequence). V lost 3 bases to trimming and J lost 5 bases; unmatched junction nucleotides: 7. CDR3 amino acids: CASSIDRGSGDTQYF. The CDR3 region has the DNA TGTGCCAGTAGTATCGACAGGGGTAGTGGAGATACGCAGTATTTT.

The V call is TRBV20-1, the J call TRBJ2-2, with 7 bases fitting TRBD1. The CDR3 is made up of 15 amino acids. The V and J ends lost 4 bases and 1 base, in that order; junction bases with no gene match: 6. Germline V gives CDR1 DFQATT, CDR2 SNEGSKA (reference sequence). In nucleotides, the CDR3 is TGCAGTGCTAAGCTCTGGGACAGGAACACCGGGGAGCTGTTTTTT. Translated, it gives CSAKLWDRNTGELFF.